This paragraph covers one T cell receptor (beta chain) sequence. Its cognate antigen is unknown. Time point described: patch test 1, 2 weeks after DPC sensitization. The sample's treatment: therapeutic diphenylcyclopropenone sensitization with weekly scalp DPC. Attachment of unique molecular identifiers to individual cDNA molecules was performed in the library. TCRdb analysed the RACE reads with MiXCR anew, one entry per CDR3 protein. The sample holds some 77,000 distinct CDR3 sequences; around a tenth are singletons and the top ten take about 1.5%. Trimming removed 0 bases at V and 7 bases at J, with 13 bases between. The V gene's germline CDR1 is SGDLS and CDR2 YYNGEE. The CDR3 has 14 amino acids. The sample originates from a study of human T cells and chemical hapten exposure. Study context: TCR yields per sample varied mostly from small pooled library volume differences. General study results and limits: Expanded TCRs made up significantly more big CDR3 similarity clusters than controls did.

The material was whole blood, obtained in connection with sensitization to the hapten diphenylcyclopropenone (DPC). The rearrangement joins TRBV9 to TRBJ1-1; D is ambiguous. The receptor was derived from a woman aged 45-60 years with alopecia areata. Some clones in this sample may be carry-over from other donors' samples. This CDR3 is CASSVDAAWGEAFF. The DNA of the CDR3 is TGTGCCAGCAGCGTAGACGCCGCCTGGGGTGAAGCTTTCTTT. The entire variable domain, with the rest obtained from reference TRBV9 and TRBJ1-1, is as follows: DSGVTQTPKHLITATGQRVTLRCSPRSGDLSVYWYQQSLDQGLQFLIQYYNGEERAKGNILERFSAQQFPDLHSELNLSSLELGDSALYFCASSVDAAWGEAFFGQGTRLTVV.